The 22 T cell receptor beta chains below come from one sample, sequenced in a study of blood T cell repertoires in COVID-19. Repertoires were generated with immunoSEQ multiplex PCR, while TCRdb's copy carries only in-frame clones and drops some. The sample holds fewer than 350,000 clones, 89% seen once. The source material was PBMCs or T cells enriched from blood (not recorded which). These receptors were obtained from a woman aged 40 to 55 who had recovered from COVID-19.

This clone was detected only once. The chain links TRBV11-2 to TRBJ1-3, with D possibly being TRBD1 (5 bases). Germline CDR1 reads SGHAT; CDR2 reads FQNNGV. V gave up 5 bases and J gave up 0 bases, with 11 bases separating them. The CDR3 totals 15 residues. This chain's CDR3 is CASSRQLYSGNTIYF. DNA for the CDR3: TGTGCCAGCAGCCGACAGCTTTACTCTGGAAACACCATATATTTT.

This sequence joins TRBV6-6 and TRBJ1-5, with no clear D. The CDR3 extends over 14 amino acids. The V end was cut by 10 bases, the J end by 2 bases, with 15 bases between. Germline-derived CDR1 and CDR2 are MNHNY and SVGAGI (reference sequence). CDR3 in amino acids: CATRADTRNQPQHF. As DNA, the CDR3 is TGTGCCACCCGAGCAGACACACGCAATCAGCCCCAGCATTTT.

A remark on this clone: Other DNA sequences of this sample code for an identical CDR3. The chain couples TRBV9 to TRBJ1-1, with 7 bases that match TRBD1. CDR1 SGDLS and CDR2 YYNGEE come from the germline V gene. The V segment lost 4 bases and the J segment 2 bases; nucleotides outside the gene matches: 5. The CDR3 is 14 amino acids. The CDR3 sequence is CASSPRQGNTEAFF. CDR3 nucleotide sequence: TGTGCCAGCAGCCCCCGACAGGGTAACACTGAAGCTTTCTTT.

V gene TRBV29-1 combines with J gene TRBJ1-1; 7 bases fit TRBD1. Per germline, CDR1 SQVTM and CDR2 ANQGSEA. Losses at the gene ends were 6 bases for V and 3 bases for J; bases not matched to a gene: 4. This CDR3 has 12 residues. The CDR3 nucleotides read TGCAGCGTAACACAGGGGTACACTGAAGCTTTCTTT. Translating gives CSVTQGYTEAFF.

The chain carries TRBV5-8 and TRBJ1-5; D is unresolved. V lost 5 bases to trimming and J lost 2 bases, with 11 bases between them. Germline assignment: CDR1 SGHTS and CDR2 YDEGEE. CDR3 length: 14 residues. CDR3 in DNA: TGTGCCAGCAGTGGCGGAGTAGGCAATCAGCCCCAGCATTTT. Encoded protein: CASSGGVGNQPQHF. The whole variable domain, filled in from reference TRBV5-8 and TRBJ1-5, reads EAGVTQSPTHLIKTRGQQATLRCSPISGHTSVYWYQQALGLGLQFLLWYDEGEERNRGNFPPRFSGRQFPNYSSELNVNALELEDSALYLCASSGGVGNQPQHFGDGTRLSIL.

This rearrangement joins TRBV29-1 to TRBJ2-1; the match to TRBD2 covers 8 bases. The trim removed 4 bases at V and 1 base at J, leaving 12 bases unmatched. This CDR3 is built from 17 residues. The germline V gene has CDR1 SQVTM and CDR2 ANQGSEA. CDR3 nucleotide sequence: TGCAGCGTTGGGGAACCCGGGGGGGCCACGTCCTACAATGAGCAGTTCTTC. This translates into CSVGEPGGATSYNEQFF.

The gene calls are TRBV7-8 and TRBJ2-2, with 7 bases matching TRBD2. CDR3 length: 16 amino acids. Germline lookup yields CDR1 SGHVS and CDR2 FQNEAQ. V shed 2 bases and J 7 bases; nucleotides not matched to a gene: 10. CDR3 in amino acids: CASSLSRREGRGELFF. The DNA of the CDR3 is TGTGCCAGCAGCTTATCTAGGAGGGAGGGCCGCGGGGAGCTGTTTTTT.

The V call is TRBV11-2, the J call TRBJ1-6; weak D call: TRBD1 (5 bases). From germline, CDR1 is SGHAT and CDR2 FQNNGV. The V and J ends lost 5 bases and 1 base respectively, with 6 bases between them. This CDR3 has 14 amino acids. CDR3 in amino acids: CASSRQSYNSPLHF. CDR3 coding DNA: TGTGCCAGCAGCCGACAGTCCTATAATTCACCCCTCCACTTT. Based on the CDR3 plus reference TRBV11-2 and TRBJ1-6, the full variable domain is EAGVAQSPRYKIIEKRQSVAFWCNPISGHATLYWYQQILGQGPKLLIQFQNNGVVDDSQLPKDRFSAERLKGVDSTLKIQPAKLEDSAVYLCASSRQSYNSPLHFGNGTRLTVT.

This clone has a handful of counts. Written as DNA, the CDR3 is TGCGCCAGCAGCCAAGAAACGGGCGGGGGGGCCGGAGATACGCAGTATTTT. Translating it yields CASSQETGGGAGDTQYF. The rearrangement links TRBV4-1 to TRBJ2-3; 9 nucleotides line up with TRBD2. CDR3 length: 17 amino acids. Per the germline V gene, CDR1 is MGHRA and CDR2 is YSYEKL. The J segment lost 5 bases and the V segment lost 0 bases, leaving 9 bases of the junction unmatched.

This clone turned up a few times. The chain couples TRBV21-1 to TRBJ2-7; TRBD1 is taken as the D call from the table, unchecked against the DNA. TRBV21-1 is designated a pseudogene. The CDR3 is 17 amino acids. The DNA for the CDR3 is TGTGCCAGCAGCGTTAGACGATCAGGGGGCTCGTCCTACGAGCAGTACTTC. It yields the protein CASSVRRSGGSSYEQYF.

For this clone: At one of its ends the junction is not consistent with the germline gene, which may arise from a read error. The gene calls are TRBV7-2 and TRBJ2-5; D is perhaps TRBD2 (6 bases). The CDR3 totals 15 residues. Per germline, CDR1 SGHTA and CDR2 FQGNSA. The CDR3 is CASSLAAVGGAPRDF. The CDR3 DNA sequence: TGTGCCAGCAGCTTAGCGGCTGTCGGGGGAGCCCCCCGGGACTTC. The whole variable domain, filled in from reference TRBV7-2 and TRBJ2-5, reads GAGVSQSPSNKVTEKGKDVELRCDPISGHTALYWYRQSLGQGLEFLIYFQGNSAPDKSGLPSDRFSAERTGGSVSTLTIQRTQQEDSAVYLCASSLAAVGGAPRDFGPGTRLLVL.

CDR3 DNA sequence: TGTGCCAGCAGCTTTACGGGAGGGCCTTACGAGCAGTACTTC. Its protein product is CASSFTGGPYEQYF. The V and J genes are TRBV11-2 and TRBJ2-7, with TRBD2 identical over 8 bases. Germline assignment: CDR1 SGHAT and CDR2 FQNNGV. V shed 3 bases, J shed 4 bases, and the junction held 5 bases outside the gene matches. The CDR3 contains 14 residues.

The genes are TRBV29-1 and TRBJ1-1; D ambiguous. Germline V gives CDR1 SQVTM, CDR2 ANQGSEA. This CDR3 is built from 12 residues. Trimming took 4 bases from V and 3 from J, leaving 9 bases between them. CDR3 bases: TGCAGCGTTGTACCGGTGTACACTGAAGCTTTCTTT. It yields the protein CSVVPVYTEAFF. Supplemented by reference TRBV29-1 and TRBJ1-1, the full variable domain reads SAVISQKPSRDICQRGTSLTIQCQVDSQVTMMFWYRQQPGQSLTLIATANQGSEATYESGFVIDKFPISRPNLTFSTLTVSNMSPEDSSIYLCSVVPVYTEAFFGQGTRLTVV.

The CDR3 DNA is TGTGCCAGTACCCTCCCCGGGGACACTGAAGCTTTCTTT. Its translation: CASTLPGDTEAFF. The chain carries TRBV19 and TRBJ1-1; no reliable D call. V shed 7 bases and J shed 3 bases, with 12 bases lying between them. This CDR3 is 13 amino acids long. Germline V gene sequence: CDR1 LNHDA, CDR2 SQIVND (reference sequence).

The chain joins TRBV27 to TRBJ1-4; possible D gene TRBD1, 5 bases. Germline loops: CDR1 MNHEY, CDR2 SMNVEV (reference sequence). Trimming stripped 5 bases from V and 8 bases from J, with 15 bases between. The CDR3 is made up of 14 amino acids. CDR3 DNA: TGTGCCAGCAGTGAGACAGCAAAGGGAGAAAAACTGTTTTTT. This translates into CASSETAKGEKLFF.

CDR3: CASHRGLTEAFF. The DNA of the CDR3 is TGTGCCAGTCACAGGGGGCTCACTGAAGCTTTCTTT. The chain uses TRBV2 and TRBJ1-1, with 9 bases lining up with TRBD1. With 9 bases clipped from V and 4 bases from J, the junction kept 3 bases outside the gene matches. Germline V gives CDR1 SNHLY, CDR2 FYNNEI. This CDR3 is built from 12 residues.

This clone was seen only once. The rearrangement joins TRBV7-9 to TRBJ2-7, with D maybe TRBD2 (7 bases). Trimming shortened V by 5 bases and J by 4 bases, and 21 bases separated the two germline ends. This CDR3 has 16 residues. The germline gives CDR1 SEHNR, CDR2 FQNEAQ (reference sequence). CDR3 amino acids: CASSPGGPAGSYEQYF. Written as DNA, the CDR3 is TGTGCCAGCAGCCCCGGGGGGCCAGCGGGTTCGTACGAGCAGTACTTC.

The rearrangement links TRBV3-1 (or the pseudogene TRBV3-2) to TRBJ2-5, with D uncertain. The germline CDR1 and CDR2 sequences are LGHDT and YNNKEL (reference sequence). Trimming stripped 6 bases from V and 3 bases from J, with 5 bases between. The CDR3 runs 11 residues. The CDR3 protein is CASRLKETQYF. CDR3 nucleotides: TGTGCCAGCAGACTTAAAGAGACCCAGTACTTC.

CDR3 in amino acids: CASSQEATGSLDGYTF. Written as DNA, the CDR3 is TGCGCCAGCAGCCAAGAAGCAACAGGGAGTCTTGATGGCTACACCTTC. The chain recombines TRBV4-3 with TRBJ1-2, with D perhaps matching TRBD1 (6 bases). Trimming stripped 0 bases from V and 6 bases from J, with 17 bases between. The CDR3 runs to 16 residues. CDR1 LGHNA and CDR2 YSLEER come from the germline V gene.

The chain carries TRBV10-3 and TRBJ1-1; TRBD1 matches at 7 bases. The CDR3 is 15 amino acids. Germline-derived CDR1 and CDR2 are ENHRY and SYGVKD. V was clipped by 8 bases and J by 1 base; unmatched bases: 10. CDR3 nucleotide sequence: TGTGCCATCGGAGGCAAGGGGGCCGGGAACACTGAAGCTTTCTTT. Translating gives CAIGGKGAGNTEAFF.

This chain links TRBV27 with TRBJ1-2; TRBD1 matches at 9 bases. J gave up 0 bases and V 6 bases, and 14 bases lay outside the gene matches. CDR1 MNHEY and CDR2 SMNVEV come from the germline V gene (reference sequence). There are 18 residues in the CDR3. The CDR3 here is CASSLLTGGGKANYGYTF. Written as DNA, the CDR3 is TGTGCCAGCAGCCTCCTCACAGGGGGCGGAAAAGCTAACTATGGCTACACCTTC.

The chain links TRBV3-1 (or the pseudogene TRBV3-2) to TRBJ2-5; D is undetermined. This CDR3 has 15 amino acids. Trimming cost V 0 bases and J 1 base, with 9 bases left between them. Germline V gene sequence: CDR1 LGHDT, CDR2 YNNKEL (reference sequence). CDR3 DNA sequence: TGTGCCAGCAGCCAAGATACGGCAGGCCAAGAGACCCAGTACTTC. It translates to CASSQDTAGQETQYF.